Each of the 15 T cell receptor beta chains below was sequenced from the same sample in a study of shared clonotypes between healthy human individuals. The method was immunoSEQ multiplex PCR; TCRdb's version includes in-frame clones alone and lacks a portion of them. Here the sample spans approximately 1,500,000 clones, around 97% being singletons. Sequences were obtained from naive CD4+ T cells sorted from blood. Specified subset: CD45RA+ positively selected. Source of these receptors: a man aged 30 to 39 in good health.

The rearrangement uses TRBV2 and TRBJ2-2; D unclear. The CDR3 spans 12 residues. The V and J ends lost 3 bases and 6 bases respectively, with 5 bases between them. Germline values: CDR1 SNHLY, CDR2 FYNNEI. In nucleotides, the CDR3 is TGTGCCAGCAGTGACATTCCCGGGGAGCTGTTTTTT. Translated, it gives CASSDIPGELFF.

The chain joins TRBV28 to TRBJ2-4; TRBD1 matches 9 bases. Germline CDR1 is MDHEN and CDR2 is SYDVKM. V lost 6 bases and J lost 3; bases outside the gene matches: 9. CDR3 length: 16 residues. DNA for the CDR3: TGTGCCAGCAGACCTAAGGGGACAGGGAACAAAAACATTCAGTACTTC. Amino acid sequence: CASRPKGTGNKNIQYF.

The V call is TRBV10-3, the J call TRBJ2-2, with 8 bases identical to TRBD1. Unmatched junction bases numbered 9, after V lost 10 bases and J lost 5 bases. The germline V gene encodes CDR1 ENHRY and CDR2 SYGVKD. The CDR3 spans 14 residues. The CDR3, as DNA: TGTGCCACCCAAGACAGGGGTTCAACCGGGGAGCTGTTTTTT. Translated, it gives CATQDRGSTGELFF.

The chain joins TRBV9 to TRBJ1-3, with D uncertain. V was trimmed by 5 bases and J by 2 bases, leaving 11 bases between them. The germline gives CDR1 SGDLS, CDR2 YYNGEE. The CDR3 has 14 amino acids. The CDR3, as DNA: TGTGCCAGCAGTATCCAGGATACTGGAAACACCATATATTTT. The encoded protein is CASSIQDTGNTIYF. The variable domain in full, with the rest retrieved from reference TRBV9 and TRBJ1-3, is DSGVTQTPKHLITATGQRVTLRCSPRSGDLSVYWYQQSLDQGLQFLIQYYNGEERAKGNILERFSAQQFPDLHSELNLSSLELGDSALYFCASSIQDTGNTIYFGEGSWLTVV.

The CDR3 DNA is TGTGCCAGCAGCTTTTCGGCGGGAACAGATACGCAGTATTTT. This encodes CASSFSAGTDTQYF. The J gene is TRBJ2-3, the V gene TRBV7-2, with D maybe TRBD2 (6 bases). The CDR3 is made up of 14 amino acids. With 3 bases removed from V and 3 bases from J, the gap between germline ends came to 10 bases. Germline-derived CDR1 and CDR2 are SGHTA and FQGNSA.

The chain recombines TRBV19 with TRBJ1-5; TRBD1 might be the D (6 bases). V gave up 5 bases and J gave up 2 bases, with 16 bases separating them. Germline assignment: CDR1 LNHDA and CDR2 SQIVND (reference sequence). CDR3 length equals 16 residues. The CDR3 DNA sequence: TGTGCCAGTAGTGTTCAACAGGGTCCTGGCAATCAGCCCCAGCATTTT. Its protein is CASSVQQGPGNQPQHF. The full variable domain, with the rest looked up from reference TRBV19 and TRBJ1-5, is DGGITQSPKYLFRKEGQNVTLSCEQNLNHDAMYWYRQDPGQGLRLIYYSQIVNDFQKGDIAEGYSVSREKKESFPLTVTSAQKNPTAFYLCASSVQQGPGNQPQHFGDGTRLSIL.

The V call is TRBV5-4, the J call TRBJ2-3; D may be TRBD2 (6 bases). V lost 5 bases to trimming and J lost 9 bases, with 16 bases between them. CDR3 size: 13 residues. Germline CDR1 and CDR2: SGHNT and YYREEE (reference sequence). The CDR3: CASSRDLPGTQYF. In DNA, the CDR3 is TGTGCCAGCAGTAGGGACTTGCCAGGCACGCAGTATTTT.

The V and J genes are TRBV9 and TRBJ2-1, with D possibly called TRBD1 or TRBD2 (5 bases each). Deletions cut 2 bases from V and 9 bases from J, with 15 bases between. The V gene's germline CDR1 is SGDLS and CDR2 YYNGEE. The CDR3 contains 14 residues. CDR3 in amino acids: CASSVGRLYVEQFF. The CDR3 DNA reads as TGTGCCAGCAGCGTGGGACGACTTTATGTTGAGCAGTTCTTC.

The chain couples TRBV27 to TRBJ1-1, with D unresolved. V was trimmed by 3 bases and J by 6 bases, leaving 20 bases between them. The CDR3 totals 16 residues. The germline gives CDR1 MNHEY, CDR2 SMNVEV (reference sequence). The CDR3 region is CASSLMVTRISAEAFF. CDR3 nucleotide sequence: TGTGCCAGCAGTTTGATGGTGACGAGGATTTCGGCTGAAGCTTTCTTT.

V and J are TRBV11-2 and TRBJ2-7; 7 bases line up with TRBD2. Trimming cost V 4 bases and J 1 base; bases outside gene matches: 7. The CDR3 is made up of 15 amino acids. The V gene's germline CDR1 is SGHAT and CDR2 FQNNGV. CDR3 sequence (DNA): TGTGCCAGCAGCTCCCTGGGGGGGGAATCCTACGAGCAGTACTTC. This codes for CASSSLGGESYEQYF.

This chain links TRBV12-5 with TRBJ1-1; TRBD1 agrees at 8 bases. The trim removed 3 bases at V and 5 bases at J, leaving 2 bases unmatched. The CDR3 runs 13 residues. In germline, CDR1 is LGHNT, CDR2 FRNRAP. The CDR3, as DNA: TGTGCTAGTGGTTTCGGACAGGGTACTGAAGCTTTCTTT. This translates into CASGFGQGTEAFF.

The chain links TRBV7-2 to TRBJ2-7; TRBD2 might be the D (7 bases). The V and J ends lost 4 bases and 4 bases respectively, with 17 bases between them. This CDR3 contains 15 residues. The V gene's germline CDR1 is SGHTA and CDR2 FQGNSA. CDR3 amino acids: CASSSSPAGQYEQYF. CDR3 DNA sequence: TGTGCCAGCAGCTCTAGTCCAGCGGGACAATACGAGCAGTACTTC. The whole variable domain, remainder taken from reference TRBV7-2 and TRBJ2-7, is GAGVSQSPSNKVTEKGKDVELRCDPISGHTALYWYRQSLGQGLEFLIYFQGNSAPDKSGLPSDRFSAERTGGSVSTLTIQRTQQEDSAVYLCASSSSPAGQYEQYFGPGTRLTVT.

The gene calls are TRBV9 and TRBJ2-2, with 7 bases lining up with TRBD1. The CDR3 is 18 residues long. Trimming removed 1 base from V and 1 base from J; junction bases left unmatched: 10. The germline gives CDR1 SGDLS, CDR2 YYNGEE. The CDR3 protein is CASSVRDSELLNTGELFF. Here the CDR3 DNA reads TGTGCCAGCAGCGTACGGGACAGCGAACTCCTGAACACCGGGGAGCTGTTTTTT.

The chain combines TRBV25-1 with TRBJ2-7; D is ambiguous. Germline V lookup: CDR1 MGHDK, CDR2 SYGVNS. The CDR3 spans 13 residues. The V and J ends lost 6 bases and 2 bases respectively, with 11 bases between them. As DNA, the CDR3 is TGTGCCAGCAGCCCATTGGCCCCCTACGAGCAGTACTTC. Translated, it gives CASSPLAPYEQYF.

V and J are TRBV10-1 and TRBJ2-1; no clear D. Trimming left V 0 bases short and J 2 bases short, with 11 bases between. Germline CDR1 is WNHNN and CDR2 is SYGVQD (reference sequence). The CDR3 consists of 16 residues. Written as DNA, the CDR3 is TGCGCCAGCAGTGAGTCGAGCAGGCCTACCTACAATGAGCAGTTCTTC. Translated, it gives CASSESSRPTYNEQFF.